This T cell receptor beta chain was obtained from a study of cytomegalovirus exposure and HLA in healthy donors. The PCR ran on 60 Vbeta and 13 Jbeta primers. Repertoires were generated with immunoSEQ multiplex PCR, while TCRdb's copy carries only in-frame clones and drops some. The sample carries around 120,000 clones, 8% to 10% recorded once. This CDR3 spans 18 amino acids. The V end was cut by 4 bases, the J end by 3 bases, with 25 bases between. Germline CDR1 is SGHDT and CDR2 is YYEEEE. This clone was observed a few times. This chain joins TRBV5-6 and TRBJ1-1, with a possible D match to TRBD1 (6 bases). The sample comprised PBMCs. This TCR derives from a man aged 30 to 45 in good health and CMV-seronegative. This CDR3 reads CASSRIQFHRDWDTEAFF. The CDR3 bases are TGTGCCAGCAGCCGAATCCAATTTCACAGGGATTGGGACACTGAAGCTTTCTTT.